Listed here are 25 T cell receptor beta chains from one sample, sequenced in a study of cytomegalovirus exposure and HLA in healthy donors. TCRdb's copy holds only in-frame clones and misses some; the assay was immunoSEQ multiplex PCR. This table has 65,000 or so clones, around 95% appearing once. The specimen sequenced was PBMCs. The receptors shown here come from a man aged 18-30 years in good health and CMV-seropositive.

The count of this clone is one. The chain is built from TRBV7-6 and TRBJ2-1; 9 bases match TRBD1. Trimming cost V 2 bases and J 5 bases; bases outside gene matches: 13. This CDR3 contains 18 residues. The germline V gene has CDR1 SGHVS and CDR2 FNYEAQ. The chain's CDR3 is CASSLKDRGEAWDNEQFF. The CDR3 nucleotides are TGTGCCAGCAGCTTAAAGGACAGGGGCGAAGCGTGGGACAATGAGCAGTTCTTC.

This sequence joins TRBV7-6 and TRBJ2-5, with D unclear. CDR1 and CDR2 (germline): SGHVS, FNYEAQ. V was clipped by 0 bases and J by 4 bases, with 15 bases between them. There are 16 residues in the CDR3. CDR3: CASSLAEVGLRETQYF. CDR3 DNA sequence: TGTGCCAGCAGCTTAGCTGAGGTTGGTCTTCGAGAGACCCAGTACTTC.

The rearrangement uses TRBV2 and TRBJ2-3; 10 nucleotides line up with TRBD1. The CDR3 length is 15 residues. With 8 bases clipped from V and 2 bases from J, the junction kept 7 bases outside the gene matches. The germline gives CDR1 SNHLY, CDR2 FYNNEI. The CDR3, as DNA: TGTGCCAGCCCGACCGGGACAGGGGCCACAGATACGCAGTATTTT. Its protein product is CASPTGTGATDTQYF.

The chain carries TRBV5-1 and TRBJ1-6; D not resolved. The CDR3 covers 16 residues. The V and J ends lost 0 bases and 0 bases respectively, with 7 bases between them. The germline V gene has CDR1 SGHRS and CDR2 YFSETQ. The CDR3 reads CASSLDSSSYNSPLHF. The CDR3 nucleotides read TGCGCCAGCAGCTTGGACAGTAGCTCCTATAATTCACCCCTCCACTTT.

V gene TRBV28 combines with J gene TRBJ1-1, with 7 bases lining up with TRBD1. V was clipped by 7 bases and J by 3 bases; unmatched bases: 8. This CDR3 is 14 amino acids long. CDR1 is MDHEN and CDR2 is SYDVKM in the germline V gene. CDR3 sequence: CASTPTGVYTEAFF. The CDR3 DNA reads TGTGCCAGCACCCCTACAGGGGTTTACACTGAAGCTTTCTTT.

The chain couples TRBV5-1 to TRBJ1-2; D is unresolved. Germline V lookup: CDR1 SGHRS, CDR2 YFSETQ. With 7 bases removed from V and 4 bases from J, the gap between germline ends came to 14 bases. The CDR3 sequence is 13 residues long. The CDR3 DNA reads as TGCGCCAGCGCACAAACGTCGTCCTATGGCTACACCTTC. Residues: CASAQTSSYGYTF.

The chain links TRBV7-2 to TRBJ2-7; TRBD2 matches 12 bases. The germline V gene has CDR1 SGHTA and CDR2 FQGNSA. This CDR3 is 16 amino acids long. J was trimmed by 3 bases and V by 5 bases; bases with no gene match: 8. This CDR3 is CASSIGTSGPYYEQYF. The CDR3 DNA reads TGTGCCAGCAGCATAGGGACTAGCGGGCCTTACTACGAGCAGTACTTC.

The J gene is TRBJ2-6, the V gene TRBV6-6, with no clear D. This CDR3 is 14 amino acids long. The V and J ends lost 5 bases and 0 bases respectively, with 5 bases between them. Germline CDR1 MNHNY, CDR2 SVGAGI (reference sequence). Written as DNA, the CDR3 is TGTGCCAGCAGTGAGAGCTCTGGGGCCAACGTCCTGACTTTC. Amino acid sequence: CASSESSGANVLTF.

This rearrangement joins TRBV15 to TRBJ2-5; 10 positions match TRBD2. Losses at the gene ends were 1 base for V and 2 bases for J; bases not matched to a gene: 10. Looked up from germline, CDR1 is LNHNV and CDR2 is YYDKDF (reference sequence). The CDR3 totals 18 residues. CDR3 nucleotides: TGTGCCACCAGCAGAGGAGGAGCGGGAGGGCCGTTACAAGAGACCCAGTACTTC. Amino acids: CATSRGGAGGPLQETQYF.

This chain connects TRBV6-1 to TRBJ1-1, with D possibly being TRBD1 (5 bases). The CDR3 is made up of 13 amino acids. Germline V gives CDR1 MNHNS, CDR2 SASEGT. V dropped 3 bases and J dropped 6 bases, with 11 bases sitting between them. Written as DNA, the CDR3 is TGTGCCAGCAGTGATCTTGTCAGGGCTGAAGCTTTCTTT. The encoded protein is CASSDLVRAEAFF.

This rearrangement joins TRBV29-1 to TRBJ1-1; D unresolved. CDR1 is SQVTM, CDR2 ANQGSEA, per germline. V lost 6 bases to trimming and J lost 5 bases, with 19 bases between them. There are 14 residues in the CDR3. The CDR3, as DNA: TGCAGCGTATACGCTTGGGCCTCGGGGACTGAAGCTTTCTTT. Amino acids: CSVYAWASGTEAFF.

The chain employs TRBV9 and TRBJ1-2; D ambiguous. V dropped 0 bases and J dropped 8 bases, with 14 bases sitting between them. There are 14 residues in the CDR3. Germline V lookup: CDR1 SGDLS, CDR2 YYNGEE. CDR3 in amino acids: CASSVGFVSSGYTF. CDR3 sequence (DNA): TGTGCCAGCAGCGTAGGGTTTGTAAGCTCCGGCTACACCTTC.

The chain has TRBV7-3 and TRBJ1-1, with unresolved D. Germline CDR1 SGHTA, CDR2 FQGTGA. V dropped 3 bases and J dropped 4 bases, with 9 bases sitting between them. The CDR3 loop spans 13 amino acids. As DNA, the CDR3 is TGTGCCAGCAGCTTCGGGGAGGGCACTGAAGCTTTCTTT. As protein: CASSFGEGTEAFF.

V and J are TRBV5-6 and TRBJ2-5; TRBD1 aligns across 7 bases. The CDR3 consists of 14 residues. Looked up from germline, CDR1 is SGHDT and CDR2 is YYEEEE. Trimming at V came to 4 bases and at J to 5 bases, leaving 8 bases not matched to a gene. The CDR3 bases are TGTGCCAGCAGCCGACAGGGAGTAAGTGAGACCCAGTACTTC. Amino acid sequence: CASSRQGVSETQYF.

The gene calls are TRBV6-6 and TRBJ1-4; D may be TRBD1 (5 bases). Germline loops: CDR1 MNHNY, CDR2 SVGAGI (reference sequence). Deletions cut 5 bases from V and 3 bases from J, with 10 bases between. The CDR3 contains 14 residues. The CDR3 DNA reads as TGTGCCAGCAGTCAAGACAGCTCTAATGAAAAACTGTTTTTT. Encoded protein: CASSQDSSNEKLFF.

For the CDR3, the DNA is TGTGCCACCCAAGGGGGTTCTGGAAACACCATATATTTT. Translation: CATQGGSGNTIYF. V and J are TRBV28 and TRBJ1-3; D perhaps matches TRBD1 (6 bases). V was clipped by 10 bases and J by 1 base, with 11 bases between them. CDR3 length: 13 residues. Germline V gives CDR1 MDHEN, CDR2 SYDVKM.

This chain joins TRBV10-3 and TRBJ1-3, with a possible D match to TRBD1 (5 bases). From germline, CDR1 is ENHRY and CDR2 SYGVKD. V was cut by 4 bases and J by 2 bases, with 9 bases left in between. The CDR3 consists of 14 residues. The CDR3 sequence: CAISGTSAGNTIYF. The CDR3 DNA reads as TGTGCCATCAGTGGGACATCTGCTGGAAACACCATATATTTT.

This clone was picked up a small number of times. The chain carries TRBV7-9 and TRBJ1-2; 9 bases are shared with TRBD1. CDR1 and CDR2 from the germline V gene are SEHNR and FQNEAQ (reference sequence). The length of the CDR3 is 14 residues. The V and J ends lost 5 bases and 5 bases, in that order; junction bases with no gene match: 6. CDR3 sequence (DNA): TGTGCCAGCAGCCCACGGACAGGGGAGTATGGCTACACCTTC. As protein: CASSPRTGEYGYTF.

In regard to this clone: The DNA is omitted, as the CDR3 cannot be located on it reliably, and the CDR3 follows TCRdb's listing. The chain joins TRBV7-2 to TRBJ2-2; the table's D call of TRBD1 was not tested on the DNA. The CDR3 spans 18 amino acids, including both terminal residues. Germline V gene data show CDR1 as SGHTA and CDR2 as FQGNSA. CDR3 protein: CASSLRVLRARGTGELFF.

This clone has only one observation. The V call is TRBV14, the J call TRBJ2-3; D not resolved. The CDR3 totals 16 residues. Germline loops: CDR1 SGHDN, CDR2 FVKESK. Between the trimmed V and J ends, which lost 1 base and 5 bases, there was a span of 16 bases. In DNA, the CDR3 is TGTGCCAGCAGCCAAGCCCGTAGTTCGTTTGGAGATACGCAGTATTTT. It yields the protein CASSQARSSFGDTQYF.

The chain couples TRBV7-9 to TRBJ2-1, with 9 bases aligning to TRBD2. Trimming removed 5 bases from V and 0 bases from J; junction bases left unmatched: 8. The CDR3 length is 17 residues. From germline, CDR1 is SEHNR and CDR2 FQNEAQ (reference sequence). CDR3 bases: TGTGCCAGCAGCCCCCGGGGTAGCGGGAGCTCCTACAATGAGCAGTTCTTC. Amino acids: CASSPRGSGSSYNEQFF.

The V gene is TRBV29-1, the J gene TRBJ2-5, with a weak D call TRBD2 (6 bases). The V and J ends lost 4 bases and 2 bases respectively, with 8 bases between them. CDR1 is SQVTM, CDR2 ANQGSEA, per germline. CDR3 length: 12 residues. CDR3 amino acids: CSVGLEQETQYF. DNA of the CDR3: TGCAGCGTTGGACTAGAACAAGAGACCCAGTACTTC.

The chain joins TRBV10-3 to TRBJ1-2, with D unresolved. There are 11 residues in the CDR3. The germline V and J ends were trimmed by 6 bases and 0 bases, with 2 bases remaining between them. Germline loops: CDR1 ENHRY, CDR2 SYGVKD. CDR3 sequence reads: CAISANYGYTF. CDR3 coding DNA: TGTGCCATCAGCGCTAACTATGGCTACACCTTC.

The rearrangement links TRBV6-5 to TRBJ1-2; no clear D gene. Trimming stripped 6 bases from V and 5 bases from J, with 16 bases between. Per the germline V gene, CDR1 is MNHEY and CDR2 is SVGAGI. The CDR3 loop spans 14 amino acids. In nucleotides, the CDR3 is TGTGCCAGCAGATCCCCAGCGGGTGGGTATGGCTACACCTTC. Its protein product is CASRSPAGGYGYTF.

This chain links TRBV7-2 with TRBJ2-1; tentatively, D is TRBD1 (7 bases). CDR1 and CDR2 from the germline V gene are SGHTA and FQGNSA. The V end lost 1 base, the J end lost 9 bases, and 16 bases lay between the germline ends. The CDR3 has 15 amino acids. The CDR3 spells CASSLGGAGGSEQFF. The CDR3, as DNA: TGTGCCAGCAGCTTAGGGGGGGCAGGGGGAAGTGAGCAGTTCTTC. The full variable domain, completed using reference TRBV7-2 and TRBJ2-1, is GAGVSQSPSNKVTEKGKDVELRCDPISGHTALYWYRQSLGQGLEFLIYFQGNSAPDKSGLPSDRFSAERTGGSVSTLTIQRTQQEDSAVYLCASSLGGAGGSEQFFGPGTRLTVL.